What follows are 14 T cell receptor beta chains derived from one specimen sequenced in a study of cytomegalovirus exposure and HLA in healthy donors. Data came from immunoSEQ multiplex PCR; TCRdb stores just in-frame clones and leaves some out. Of 150,000 to 180,000 clones in the sample, just over 85% are singletons; the top ten hold 2% to 2.5%. The sequenced sample was PBMCs. The receptors were sampled from a human donor in good health.

This clone came up a few times. The chain carries TRBV28 and TRBJ2-7; 7 nucleotides line up with TRBD2. The V gene's germline CDR1 is MDHEN and CDR2 SYDVKM. The CDR3 is made up of 11 amino acids. V lost 4 bases and J lost 6; bases outside the gene matches: 0. The CDR3 spells CASSWGGEQYF. In nucleotides, the CDR3 is TGTGCCAGCAGTTGGGGGGGCGAGCAGTACTTC.

This chain's CDR3 is CASQKGLADYYEQYF. In DNA form, the CDR3 reads TGTGCCAGCCAGAAAGGACTAGCGGATTACTACGAGCAGTACTTC. The V and J genes are TRBV2 and TRBJ2-7, with 10 bases lining up with TRBD2. CDR1 is SNHLY, CDR2 FYNNEI, per germline. J gave up 3 bases and V 8 bases, and 10 bases lay outside the gene matches. The CDR3 is made up of 15 amino acids.

The genes are TRBV10-3 and TRBJ2-3; D unresolved. The germline gives CDR1 ENHRY, CDR2 SYGVKD. Trimming cost V 6 bases and J 0 bases, with 10 bases left between them. This CDR3 spans 14 amino acids. In nucleotides, the CDR3 is TGTGCCATCAGCTTGAGGTCTAGCACAGATACGCAGTATTTT. This encodes CAISLRSSTDTQYF.

This chain joins TRBV5-1 and TRBJ2-1; possible D gene TRBD2, 5 bases. Germline V gene data show CDR1 as SGHRS and CDR2 as YFSETQ. CDR3 length: 15 amino acids. V lost 0 bases, J lost 3 bases, and 10 bases lay in between. CDR3 in DNA: TGCGCCAGCAGCTTGGGGGCCGCGGGCTACAATGAGCAGTTCTTC. It yields the protein CASSLGAAGYNEQFF.

V gene TRBV5-1 combines with J gene TRBJ1-3, with D unclear. Trimming took off 4 bases at V and 2 bases at J, with 7 bases between the two ends. The CDR3 loop spans 13 amino acids. In germline, CDR1 is SGHRS, CDR2 YFSETQ. The CDR3 region has the DNA TGCGCCAGCAGCCCGGGGACTGGAAACACCATATATTTT. This translates into CASSPGTGNTIYF. The entire variable domain, with the rest obtained from reference TRBV5-1 and TRBJ1-3, is as follows: KAGVTQTPRYLIKTRGQQVTLSCSPISGHRSVSWYQQTPGQGLQFLFEYFSETQRNKGNFPGRFSGRQFSNSRSEMNVSTLELGDSALYLCASSPGTGNTIYFGEGSWLTVV.

The rearrangement uses TRBV27 and TRBJ1-1; D ambiguous. Looked up from germline, CDR1 is MNHEY and CDR2 is SMNVEV (reference sequence). The CDR3 loop spans 15 amino acids. V was pared by 3 bases and J by 0 bases, with 11 bases between. CDR3 coding DNA: TGTGCCAGCAGTTTTTCGAGGGCCGTGAACACTGAAGCTTTCTTT. Residues: CASSFSRAVNTEAFF.

V gene TRBV19 combines with J gene TRBJ2-3; TRBD1 matches at 7 bases. The germline V gene encodes CDR1 LNHDA and CDR2 SQIVND (reference sequence). The trim removed 5 bases at V and 1 base at J, leaving 3 bases unmatched. The CDR3 contains 14 residues. The CDR3 DNA sequence: TGTGCCAGTAGTTGGCAGGGGGGCACAGATACGCAGTATTTT. Its protein product is CASSWQGGTDTQYF.

The chain has TRBV28 and TRBJ2-3; D is uncertain. The V gene's germline CDR1 is MDHEN and CDR2 SYDVKM. V dropped 8 bases and J dropped 2 bases, with 17 bases sitting between them. The CDR3 sequence is 15 residues long. The CDR3 loop reads CASAVLRLATDTQYF. CDR3 nucleotide sequence: TGTGCCAGCGCTGTCCTCCGATTAGCCACAGATACGCAGTATTTT. Using reference TRBV28 and TRBJ2-3 for the parts outside the CDR3, the full variable domain is DVKVTQSSRYLVKRTGEKVFLECVQDMDHENMFWYRQDPGLGLRLIYFSYDVKMKEKGDIPEGYSVSREKKERFSLILESASTNQTSMYLCASAVLRLATDTQYFGPGTRLTVL.

This rearrangement joins TRBV5-1 to TRBJ2-7, with 7 bases aligning to TRBD2. The CDR3 totals 15 residues. Trimming at V came to 1 base and at J to 3 bases, leaving 7 bases not matched to a gene. Germline V gene data show CDR1 as SGHRS and CDR2 as YFSETQ. The CDR3 DNA reads TGCGCCAGCAGCTTGTTTGGCGGGAGTAGCTACGAGCAGTACTTC. It specifies CASSLFGGSSYEQYF.

The chain carries TRBV28 and TRBJ2-7; D is perhaps TRBD1 (5 bases). CDR1 is MDHEN, CDR2 SYDVKM, per germline. This CDR3 region has 13 residues. V lost 3 bases and J 1 base, leaving 7 bases between the germline ends. The chain's CDR3 is CASSFAGSYEQYF. The DNA of the CDR3 is TGTGCCAGCAGTTTCGCAGGGTCCTACGAGCAGTACTTC.

The chain employs TRBV2 and TRBJ2-7, with 7 bases identical to TRBD1. This CDR3 spans 13 amino acids. Germline assignment: CDR1 SNHLY and CDR2 FYNNEI. Trimming removed 6 bases from V and 5 bases from J; junction bases left unmatched: 7. This chain's CDR3 is CASSLTGRNEQYF. The CDR3 DNA follows: TGTGCCAGCAGCCTGACAGGGAGAAACGAGCAGTACTTC.

The J gene is TRBJ1-6, the V gene TRBV15, with unresolved D. The CDR3 is made up of 16 amino acids. CDR1 is LNHNV and CDR2 is YYDKDF in the germline V gene (reference sequence). The germline V and J ends were trimmed by 0 bases and 8 bases, with 14 bases remaining between them. The chain's CDR3 is CATSRDRPFRDSPLHF. In nucleotides, the CDR3 is TGTGCCACCAGCAGAGATCGGCCCTTTCGGGATTCACCCCTCCACTTT.

This sequence joins TRBV2 and TRBJ2-5; 12 bases are a match to TRBD2. J was trimmed by 3 bases and V by 6 bases; bases with no gene match: 8. Germline V gene lookup returns CDR1 SNHLY and CDR2 FYNNEI. This CDR3 has 16 amino acids. CDR3 protein: CASSPGLAGEEETQYF. The DNA of the CDR3 is TGTGCCAGCAGCCCGGGACTAGCGGGCGAGGAAGAGACCCAGTACTTC.

This rearrangement joins TRBV5-4 to TRBJ2-5; possible D gene TRBD2, 6 bases. Germline CDR1 and CDR2: SGHNT and YYREEE (reference sequence). Trimming stripped 2 bases from V and 2 bases from J, with 10 bases between. The CDR3 has 14 residues. The CDR3 DNA reads TGTGCCAGCAGCTTAACGGGGGTTCAAGAGACCCAGTACTTC. Protein product: CASSLTGVQETQYF.